This T cell receptor (beta chain) stems from a study of cytomegalovirus exposure and HLA in healthy donors. Study summary: In a later analysis, it was reported that the 120 validation repertoires had been produced on the same platform as the 500 to 850 repertoires belonging to the first cohort.

Repertoires were generated with immunoSEQ multiplex PCR, while TCRdb's copy carries only in-frame clones and drops some. The sample contains 100,000 to 150,000 clones, around 90% of which appear only once. This clone was seen once. The CDR3 is 15 residues long. V was pared by 5 bases and J by 0 bases, with 2 bases of the junction left unmatched. Germline V gene lookup returns CDR1 MNHEY and CDR2 SVGAGI. Sequencing was performed on PBMCs. The origin of this receptor is a woman aged 18 to 35 in good health and CMV-seronegative. The chain employs TRBV6-5 and TRBJ2-7; the match to TRBD2 covers 12 bases. For the CDR3, the DNA is TGTGCCAGCAGTAGGGGACTAGCGGGCTCCTACGAGCAGTACTTC. It yields the protein CASSRGLAGSYEQYF.